The 24 T cell receptor beta chains below were found in one sample sequenced in a study of T cell responses to AZD1222 COVID-19 vaccine. Assay used: immunoSEQ multiplex PCR; TCRdb lists only in-frame clones, some missing. Here the sample spans about 140,000 clones, over 80% being singletons. Sequenced material: peripheral blood, taken 28 days after the second AZD1222 dose. The receptors here all came from an adult who received the AZD1222 COVID-19 vaccine.

Comments on this clone: A junction end diverges from the germline sequence, so it may reflect a read error. V usage is TRBV28 and J usage is TRBJ1-5; the D gene is possibly TRBD1 (5 bases). The CDR3 loop spans 14 amino acids. Per germline, CDR1 MDHEN and CDR2 SYDVKM. CDR3 region: CASSFGGSSQPQHF. CDR3 nucleotide sequence: TGTGCCAGCAGTTTCGGGGGTAGCAGTCAGCCCCAGCATTTT.

V gene TRBV19 combines with J gene TRBJ1-5; TRBD1 agrees at 11 bases. The CDR3 has 17 residues. The germline V gene has CDR1 LNHDA and CDR2 SQIVND (reference sequence). V dropped 4 bases and J dropped 6; count of bases not matched to a gene: 11. CDR3 in amino acids: CASSTWTGGAESQPQHF. The CDR3 DNA reads TGTGCCAGTAGTACCTGGACAGGGGGCGCCGAGAGTCAGCCCCAGCATTTT. Full variable domain (missing parts from reference TRBV19 and TRBJ1-5): DGGITQSPKYLFRKEGQNVTLSCEQNLNHDAMYWYRQDPGQGLRLIYYSQIVNDFQKGDIAEGYSVSREKKESFPLTVTSAQKNPTAFYLCASSTWTGGAESQPQHFGDGTRLSIL.

The genes are TRBV7-2 and TRBJ2-7, with a tentative D call TRBD1 (5 bases). The V gene's germline CDR1 is SGHTA and CDR2 FQGNSA. The CDR3 runs to 14 residues. The germline V and J ends were trimmed by 5 bases and 2 bases, with 13 bases remaining between them. The CDR3 region has the DNA TGTGCCAGCAGCCGCGAAACAGGCCCCTACGAGCAGTACTTC. It encodes CASSRETGPYEQYF.

The J gene is TRBJ2-4, the V gene TRBV7-2, with D perhaps matching TRBD2 (6 bases). Between the trimmed V and J ends, which lost 1 base and 4 bases, there was a span of 8 bases. The CDR3 has 14 amino acids. CDR1 is SGHTA, CDR2 FQGNSA, per germline. This CDR3 reads CASSLGTIKNIQYF. The CDR3 DNA sequence: TGTGCCAGCAGCTTAGGGACTATTAAAAACATTCAGTACTTC. Looking up the rest from reference TRBV7-2 and TRBJ2-4 gives the full variable domain: GAGVSQSPSNKVTEKGKDVELRCDPISGHTALYWYRQSLGQGLEFLIYFQGNSAPDKSGLPSDRFSAERTGGSVSTLTIQRTQQEDSAVYLCASSLGTIKNIQYFGAGTRLSVL.

The chain employs TRBV28 and TRBJ2-6; a possible D gene is TRBD1 (5 bases). The CDR3 is 15 amino acids. The V gene's germline CDR1 is MDHEN and CDR2 SYDVKM. V lost 5 bases and J 2 bases, leaving 10 bases between the germline ends. The DNA for the CDR3 is TGTGCCAGCAGTCAGGGTTCGGCTGGGGCCAACGTCCTGACTTTC. This codes for CASSQGSAGANVLTF.

The J gene is TRBJ2-5, the V gene TRBV7-9; no clear D gene. V was pared by 5 bases and J by 2 bases, with 21 bases between. The CDR3 sequence is 17 residues long. Germline assignment: CDR1 SEHNR and CDR2 FQNEAQ (reference sequence). The CDR3 here is CASSLGSLVPSQETQYF. DNA of the CDR3: TGTGCCAGCAGCCTCGGGTCCCTAGTTCCTTCACAAGAGACCCAGTACTTC. The full variable domain, with the rest looked up from reference TRBV7-9 and TRBJ2-5, is DTGVSQNPRHKITKRGQNVTFRCDPISEHNRLYWYRQTLGQGPEFLTYFQNEAQLEKSRLLSDRFSAERPKGSFSTLEIQRTEQGDSAMYLCASSLGSLVPSQETQYFGPGTRLLVL.

The chain combines TRBV25-1 with TRBJ1-5; 9 bases agree with TRBD1. The length of the CDR3 is 14 residues. V lost 5 bases, J lost 7 bases, and 6 bases stayed unmatched. Germline lookup yields CDR1 MGHDK and CDR2 SYGVNS. CDR3 in DNA: TGTGCCAGCAGTCAGACAGGGGGACAACAGCCCCAGCATTTT. This sequence encodes CASSQTGGQQPQHF.

The gene calls are TRBV18 and TRBJ1-5; the D gene is possibly TRBD1 (5 bases). Trimming left V 2 bases short and J 5 bases short, with 10 bases between. CDR1 KGHSH and CDR2 LQKENI come from the germline V gene. The length of the CDR3 is 14 residues. The CDR3 reads CASSPVGGDQPQHF. CDR3 coding DNA: TGTGCCAGCTCACCAGTGGGGGGAGATCAGCCCCAGCATTTT.

V gene TRBV11-2 combines with J gene TRBJ1-6; TRBD1 aligns across 11 bases. The ends lost 5 bases at V and 2 bases at J; junction bases unmatched: 8. CDR1 is SGHAT, CDR2 FQNNGV, per germline. The CDR3 consists of 18 residues. CDR3 in DNA: TGTGCCAGCAGCCCCACTGGGACAGGGGGTGCCTATAATTCACCCCTCCACTTT. This codes for CASSPTGTGGAYNSPLHF.

The rearrangement joins TRBV2 to TRBJ1-4, with D maybe TRBD1 (5 bases). This CDR3 is 13 amino acids long. In germline, CDR1 is SNHLY, CDR2 FYNNEI. The V end lost 9 bases, the J end lost 4 bases, and 12 bases lay between the germline ends. CDR3 protein: CARRRQSNEKLFF. The CDR3 nucleotides are TGTGCCAGGAGACGACAGAGTAATGAAAAACTGTTTTTT.

This rearrangement joins TRBV29-1 to TRBJ2-1, with 9 bases matching TRBD1. The trim removed 4 bases at V and 4 bases at J, leaving 5 bases unmatched. Germline lookup yields CDR1 SQVTM and CDR2 ANQGSEA. The CDR3 is made up of 14 amino acids. The CDR3 is CSVAAGQGYNEQFF. The CDR3, as DNA: TGCAGCGTTGCCGCGGGACAGGGTTACAATGAGCAGTTCTTC.

The CDR3 bases are TGTGCCAGCAACAGGGGGCTTAATTCACCCCTCCACTTT. This codes for CASNRGLNSPLHF. This chain links TRBV6-5 with TRBJ1-6; TRBD1 agrees at 9 bases. This CDR3 has 13 amino acids. The germline CDR1 and CDR2 sequences are MNHEY and SVGAGI. Trimming cost V 7 bases and J 6 bases; bases outside gene matches: 1.

This clone was counted between two and nine times. The chain employs TRBV28 and TRBJ1-5; D uncertain. V dropped 3 bases and J dropped 10 bases, with 7 bases sitting between them. Germline assignment: CDR1 MDHEN and CDR2 SYDVKM. The CDR3 contains 11 residues. The CDR3, as DNA: TGTGCCAGCAGTTTCGGGTCTCCCCAGCATTTT. It yields the protein CASSFGSPQHF.

V and J are TRBV19 and TRBJ1-1; D is unresolved. Germline V gene data show CDR1 as LNHDA and CDR2 as SQIVND (reference sequence). Between the trimmed V and J ends, which lost 0 bases and 5 bases, there was a span of 13 bases. This CDR3 contains 15 residues. This CDR3 is CASSIDAGLATEAFF. The CDR3 DNA reads TGTGCCAGTAGTATAGATGCGGGCCTTGCGACTGAAGCTTTCTTT.

The chain's CDR3 is CASSSGLAGGRGSYEQYF. The CDR3 DNA follows: TGTGCCAGCAGCTCGGGACTAGCGGGAGGGAGAGGTTCCTACGAGCAGTACTTC. V is TRBV11-2 and J is TRBJ2-7, with TRBD2 identical over 16 bases. V lost 4 bases and J lost 1; bases outside the gene matches: 7. The germline V gene has CDR1 SGHAT and CDR2 FQNNGV. This CDR3 has 18 amino acids.

The chain joins TRBV28 to TRBJ1-1, with TRBD1 matching 10 bases. In germline, CDR1 is MDHEN, CDR2 SYDVKM. Trimming removed 5 bases from V and 7 bases from J; junction bases left unmatched: 13. CDR3 size: 16 residues. The CDR3 loop reads CASSRGTGASSGEAFF. The CDR3 DNA sequence: TGTGCCAGCAGTCGGGGGACAGGGGCGTCTAGTGGTGAAGCTTTCTTT.

This clone appeared a few times. This rearrangement joins TRBV3-1 (or the pseudogene TRBV3-2) to TRBJ2-7; D gene unclear. CDR3 length: 11 residues. V was cut by 0 bases and J by 3 bases, with 0 bases left in between. CDR1 is LGHDT, CDR2 YNNKEL, per germline (reference sequence). CDR3 coding DNA: TGTGCCAGCAGCCAAGACTACGAGCAGTACTTC. Residues: CASSQDYEQYF.

V gene TRBV24-1 combines with J gene TRBJ1-2; the D gene is possibly TRBD1 (6 bases). CDR1 and CDR2 from the germline V gene are KGHDR and SFDVKD. The CDR3 consists of 13 residues. The V end lost 6 bases, the J end lost 2 bases, and 9 bases lay between the germline ends. The CDR3 sequence is CATSTGSNYGYTF. The CDR3 DNA reads as TGTGCCACCAGTACAGGGTCCAACTATGGCTACACCTTC.

This clone has a handful of counts. The chain is built from TRBV7-2 and TRBJ1-2; TRBD1 agrees at 8 bases. The CDR3 has 18 amino acids. Germline CDR1 and CDR2: SGHTA and FQGNSA. Trimming took 0 bases from V and 8 from J; bases not matched to a gene: 17. CDR3: CASSLAPRMSGGGVGYTF. The DNA of the CDR3 is TGTGCCAGCAGCTTAGCACCTCGGATGTCAGGGGGCGGTGTCGGCTACACCTTC.

The CDR3 region is CASSAPRGTSGYNEQFF. CDR3 nucleotides: TGTGCCAGCAGCGCCCCGCGTGGGACTAGCGGCTACAATGAGCAGTTCTTC. This sequence joins TRBV7-9 and TRBJ2-1; 11 bases map to TRBD2. Germline-derived CDR1 and CDR2 are SEHNR and FQNEAQ (reference sequence). Unmatched junction bases numbered 9, after V lost 5 bases and J lost 3 bases. This CDR3 is built from 17 residues.

The chain recombines TRBV5-1 with TRBJ1-1; 11 bases are a match to TRBD1. The length of the CDR3 is 13 residues. Per the germline V gene, CDR1 is SGHRS and CDR2 is YFSETQ. J lost 6 bases, V lost 7 bases, and 5 bases had no gene match. In DNA form, the CDR3 reads TGCGCCAGCTCCCGGACAGGGGGCCCTGAAGCTTTCTTT. Its translation: CASSRTGGPEAFF.

The chain links TRBV7-2 to TRBJ2-7, with 8 bases identical to TRBD2. CDR3 size: 15 residues. V was pared by 2 bases and J by 4 bases, with 7 bases of the junction left unmatched. Germline V gene sequence: CDR1 SGHTA, CDR2 FQGNSA. As DNA, the CDR3 is TGTGCCAGCAGCTTACTAAGCGGGAGCAGTTACGAGCAGTACTTC. This gives the protein CASSLLSGSSYEQYF.

This sequence joins TRBV6-5 and TRBJ2-7; 10 bases agree with TRBD2. CDR3 length: 13 amino acids. In germline, CDR1 is MNHEY, CDR2 SVGAGI. J was trimmed by 5 bases and V by 5 bases; bases with no gene match: 3. The CDR3 DNA reads as TGTGCCAGCAGTCCAGCGGGAGGGCACGAGCAGTACTTC. Its protein is CASSPAGGHEQYF.

The chain carries TRBV2 and TRBJ2-2, with D perhaps given as TRBD1 or TRBD2 (7 bases each). The length of the CDR3 is 15 residues. Germline V gene lookup returns CDR1 SNHLY and CDR2 FYNNEI. The germline V and J ends were trimmed by 7 bases and 4 bases, with 16 bases remaining between them. This chain's CDR3 is CASTRGGSSTGELFF. The CDR3 DNA reads as TGTGCCAGCACCAGGGGGGGTAGTAGCACCGGGGAGCTGTTTTTT. Supplemented by reference TRBV2 and TRBJ2-2, the full variable domain reads EPEVTQTPSHQVTQMGQEVILRCVPISNHLYFYWYRQILGQKVEFLVSFYNNEISEKSEIFDDQFSVERPDGSNFTLKIRSTKLEDSAMYFCASTRGGSSTGELFFGEGSRLTVL.